The present entry profiles one T cell receptor (beta chain) with its context. The CDR3 is made up of 12 amino acids. Germline CDR1 is SQVTM and CDR2 is ANQGSEA. The V end lost 7 bases, the J end lost 5 bases, and 14 bases lay between the germline ends. An input of about 0.5 to 1 ug of RNA was subjected to reverse transcription using random hexamers. TCRdb re-analysed the immunoSEQ multiplex PCR reads in MiXCR, keeping a single row per CDR3 protein. There are 140,000 to 150,000 distinct CDR3 sequences in the sample; nearly 97% occur only once, and around 0.08% lies in the top ten. CD8+ and CD4+ T cells were negatively isolated; TEMRA cells were FACS-enriched. This sample was taken from a study of CD8 T cells in Susac syndrome.

The sequencing sample was made of CD4+ T cells from PBMCs. This sequence was found in a human donor with Susac syndrome. This chain joins TRBV29-1 and TRBJ2-5; perhaps TRBD1 as D (6 bases). The CDR3 spells CSAEQGGETQYF. For the CDR3, the DNA is TGCAGCGCCGAACAGGGTGGCGAGACCCAGTACTTC.